The text below deals with one TCR beta chain. Its specificity is unknown. cDNA synthesis used the whole RNA isolate, giving expressed TCRB sequences. Libraries were prepared by immunoSEQ multiplex PCR; TCRdb keeps only in-frame clonotypes and omits some of them. The repertoire consists of about 190,000 clones, with about 7.9% occurring once and the leading ten covering under 0.55%. These data come from a study of beta chain features in type 1 diabetes. The CDR3 runs to 13 residues. Trimming stripped 5 bases from V and 6 bases from J, with 14 bases between. Germline V gene sequence: CDR1 SGHRS, CDR2 YFSETQ. Study results and caveats: Shorter TCRB CDR3s, moderately but significantly so, marked every one of the four CD4+ subsets in Type 1 diabetes patients.

The specimen was central memory CD4+ T cells from blood. The sequence was obtained from a man in his late teens or twenties with type 1 diabetes. This rearrangement joins TRBV5-1 to TRBJ2-5; D perhaps matches TRBD1 (7 bases). In DNA, the CDR3 is TGCGCCAGCAGTACGGAGGGGGCGCAGACCCAGTACTTC. Its translation: CASSTEGAQTQYF.